This TCR beta chain was identified in a study of T cells after yellow fever vaccination. Via MiXCR, TCRdb re-called the 5' RACE reads, giving one row per CDR3 protein. Seen here are more than 300,000 distinct CDR3 sequences, 3.5% to 4.5% observed once, and the top ten hold less than 20%. V lost 2 bases to trimming and J lost 0 bases, with 13 bases between them. The CDR3 has 16 amino acids. CDR1 and CDR2 from the germline V gene are SGHRS and YFSETQ. This clonotype was counted only a few times. The sequencing here drew on PBMCs, taken 15 days after the yellow fever booster vaccination. The chain carries TRBV5-1 and TRBJ2-3; D unclear. This TCR derives from a man aged 18 to 35 who received the YFV17D yellow fever vaccine. The CDR3 region has the DNA TGCGCCAGCAGCTTCTTTAGTCCAATCAGCACAGATACGCAGTATTTT. Protein product: CASSFFSPISTDTQYF.